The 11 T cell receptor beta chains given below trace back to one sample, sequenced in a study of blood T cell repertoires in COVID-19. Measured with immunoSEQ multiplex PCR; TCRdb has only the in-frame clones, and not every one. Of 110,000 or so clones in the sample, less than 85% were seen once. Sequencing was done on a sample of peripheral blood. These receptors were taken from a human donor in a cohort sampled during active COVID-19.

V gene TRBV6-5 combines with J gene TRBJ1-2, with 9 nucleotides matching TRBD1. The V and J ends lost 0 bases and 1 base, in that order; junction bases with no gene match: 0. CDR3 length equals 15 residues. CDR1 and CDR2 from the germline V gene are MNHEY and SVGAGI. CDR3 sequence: CASSYSTGGNYGYTF. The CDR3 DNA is TGTGCCAGCAGTTACTCGACAGGGGGTAACTATGGCTACACCTTC.

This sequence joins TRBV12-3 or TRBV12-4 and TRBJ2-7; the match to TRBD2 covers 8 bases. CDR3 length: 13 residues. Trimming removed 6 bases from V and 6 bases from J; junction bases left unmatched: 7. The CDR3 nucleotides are TGTGCCAGCAGCGGGGGGGGGCTGAGCGAGCAGTACTTC. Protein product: CASSGGGLSEQYF.

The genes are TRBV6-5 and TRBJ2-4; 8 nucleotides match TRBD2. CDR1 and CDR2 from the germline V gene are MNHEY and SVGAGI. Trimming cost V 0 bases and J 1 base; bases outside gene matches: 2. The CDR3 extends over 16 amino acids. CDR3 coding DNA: TGTGCCAGCAGTTACTCTCGGGAGGGGGCCAAAAACATTCAGTACTTC. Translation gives CASSYSREGAKNIQYF.

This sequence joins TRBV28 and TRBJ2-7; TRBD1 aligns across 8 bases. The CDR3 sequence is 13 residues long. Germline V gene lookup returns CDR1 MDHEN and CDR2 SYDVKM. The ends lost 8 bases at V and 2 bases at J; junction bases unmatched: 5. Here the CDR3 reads CASAPGQAYEQYF. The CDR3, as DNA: TGTGCCAGCGCCCCGGGACAGGCCTACGAGCAGTACTTC.

The CDR3 region is CASRSDRSPYGYTF. CDR3 DNA: TGTGCCAGCAGATCAGACAGGTCCCCCTATGGCTACACCTTC. The chain combines TRBV6-5 with TRBJ1-2; the D gene is possibly TRBD1 (6 bases). Trimming took 6 bases from V and 4 from J, leaving 15 bases between them. CDR1 and CDR2 from the germline V gene are MNHEY and SVGAGI. The CDR3 totals 14 residues.

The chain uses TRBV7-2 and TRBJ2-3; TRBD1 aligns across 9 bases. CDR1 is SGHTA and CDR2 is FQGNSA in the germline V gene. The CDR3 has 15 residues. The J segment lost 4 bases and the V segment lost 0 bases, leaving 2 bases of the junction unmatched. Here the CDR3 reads CASSLAGQGADTQYF. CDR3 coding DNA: TGTGCCAGCAGCTTAGCGGGACAGGGCGCAGATACGCAGTATTTT.

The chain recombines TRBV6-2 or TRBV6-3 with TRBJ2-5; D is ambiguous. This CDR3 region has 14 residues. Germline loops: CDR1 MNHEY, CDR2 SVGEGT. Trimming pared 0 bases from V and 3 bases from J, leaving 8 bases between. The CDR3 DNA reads TGTGCCAGCAGTTACTCTACGGCGGAAGAGACCCAGTACTTC. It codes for CASSYSTAEETQYF.

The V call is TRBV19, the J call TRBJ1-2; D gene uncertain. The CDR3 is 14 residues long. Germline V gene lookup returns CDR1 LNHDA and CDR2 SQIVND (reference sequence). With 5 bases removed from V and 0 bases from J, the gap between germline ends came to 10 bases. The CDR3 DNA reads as TGTGCCAGTAGTTTCGACACGTCTAACTATGGCTACACCTTC. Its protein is CASSFDTSNYGYTF.

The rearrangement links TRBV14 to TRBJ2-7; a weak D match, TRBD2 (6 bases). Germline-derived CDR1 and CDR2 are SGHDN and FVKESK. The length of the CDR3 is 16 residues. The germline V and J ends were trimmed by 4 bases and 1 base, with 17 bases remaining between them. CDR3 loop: CASSPTRGAGSYEQYF. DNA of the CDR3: TGTGCCAGCAGCCCAACGAGGGGCGCGGGGTCCTACGAGCAGTACTTC.

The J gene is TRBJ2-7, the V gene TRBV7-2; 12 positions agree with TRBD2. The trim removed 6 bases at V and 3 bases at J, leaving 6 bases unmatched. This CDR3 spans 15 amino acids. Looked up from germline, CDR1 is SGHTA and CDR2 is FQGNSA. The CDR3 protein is CASRRGLAGNYEQYF. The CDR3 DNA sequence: TGTGCCAGCAGACGAGGACTAGCGGGGAACTACGAGCAGTACTTC.

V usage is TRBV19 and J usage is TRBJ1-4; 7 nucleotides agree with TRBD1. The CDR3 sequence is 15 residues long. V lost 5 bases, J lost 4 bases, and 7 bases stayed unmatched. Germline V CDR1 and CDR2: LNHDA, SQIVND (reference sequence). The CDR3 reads CASSAWTGFNEKLFF. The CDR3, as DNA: TGTGCCAGTAGTGCCTGGACAGGATTTAATGAAAAACTGTTTTTT.